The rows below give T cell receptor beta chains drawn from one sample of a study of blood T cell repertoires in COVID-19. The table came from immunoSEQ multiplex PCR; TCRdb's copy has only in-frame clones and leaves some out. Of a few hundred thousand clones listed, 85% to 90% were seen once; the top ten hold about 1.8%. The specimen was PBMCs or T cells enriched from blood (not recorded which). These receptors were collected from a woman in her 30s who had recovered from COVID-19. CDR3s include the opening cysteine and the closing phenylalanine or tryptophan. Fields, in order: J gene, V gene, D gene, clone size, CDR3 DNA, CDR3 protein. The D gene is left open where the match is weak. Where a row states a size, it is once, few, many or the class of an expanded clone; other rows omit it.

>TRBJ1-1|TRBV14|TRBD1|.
TGTGCCAGCAGCCAAGGACAGGGGAGAGGCACTGAAGCTTTCTTT
CASSQGQGRGTEAFF
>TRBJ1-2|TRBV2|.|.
TGTGCCAGCAGCGCAGGGCCAAACTATGGCTACACCTTC
CASSAGPNYGYTF
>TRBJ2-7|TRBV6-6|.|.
TGTGCCAGCAGTTACTCAAGGGGGTACGAGCAGTACTTC
CASSYSRGYEQYF
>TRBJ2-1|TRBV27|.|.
TGTGCCAGCAGGGTTAGAGTGGACAATGAGCAGTTCTTC
CASRVRVDNEQFF
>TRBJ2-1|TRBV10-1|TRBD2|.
TGCGCCAGCAGTGATACTAGCGGGAGCTACAATGAGCAGTTCTTC
CASSDTSGSYNEQFF
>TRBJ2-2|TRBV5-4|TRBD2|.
TGTGCCAGCAGCTCGGGACTAGCGGGAGACACCGGGGAGCTGTTTTTT
CASSSGLAGDTGELFF
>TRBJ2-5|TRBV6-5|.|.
TGTGCCAGCAGTTACCTTAGGGGACTCCAAGAGACCCAGTACTTC
CASSYLRGLQETQYF
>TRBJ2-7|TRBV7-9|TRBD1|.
TGTGCCAGCAGCCCCCGGACAGGGGGCATCCACGAGCAGTACTTC
CASSPRTGGIHEQYF
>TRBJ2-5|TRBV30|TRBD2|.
TGTGCCGGTCTAGCGGGGAGAGAGACCCAGTACTTC
CAGLAGRETQYF
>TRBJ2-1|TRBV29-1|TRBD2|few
TGCAGCGGTAGACTAGCGGCTAACTCCTACAATGAGCAGTTCTTC
CSGRLAANSYNEQFF
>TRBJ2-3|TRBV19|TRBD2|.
TGTGCCAGTAGTCTCAGCGGGGCTATTAAAACAGATACGCAGTATTTT
CASSLSGAIKTDTQYF
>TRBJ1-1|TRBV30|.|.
TGTGCCTGGAGCCCAGACAGAAACACTGAAGCTTTCTTT
CAWSPDRNTEAFF
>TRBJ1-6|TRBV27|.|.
TGTGCCAGCAGTTCGCGGGGGGATAATTCACCCCTCCACTTT
CASSSRGDNSPLHF
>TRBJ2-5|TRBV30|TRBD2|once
TGTGCCTGGAGTCGACTAGCGGGGCAAAGAGGAGAGACCCAGTACTTC
CAWSRLAGQRGETQYF
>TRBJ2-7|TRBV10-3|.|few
TGTGCCATCAGTGATGGGGGGTACGAGCAGTACTTC
CAISDGGYEQYF
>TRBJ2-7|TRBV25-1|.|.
TGTGCCAGCAGTATTTCTAACGGCGAGCAGTACTTC
CASSISNGEQYF
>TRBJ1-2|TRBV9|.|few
TGTGCCAGCAGCGTAGCGGGAGGAGGCTATGGCTACACCTTC
CASSVAGGGYGYTF
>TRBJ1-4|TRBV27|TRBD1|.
TGTGCCAGCAGCCGATCGCCGACAGGGGTGGGAGAAAAACTGTTTTTT
CASSRSPTGVGEKLFF
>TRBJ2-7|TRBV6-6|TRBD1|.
TGTGCCAGCAGTCCATACCGGACAGGCCCCTACGAGCAGTACTTC
CASSPYRTGPYEQYF
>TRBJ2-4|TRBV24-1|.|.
TGTGCCACCAGTGATTGGCTGGTGGGGGCGATGGAAAACATTCAGTACTTC
CATSDWLVGAMENIQYF
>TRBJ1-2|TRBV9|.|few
TGTGCCAGCAGCGAAAACAGGGATTCTGGCTACACCTTC
CASSENRDSGYTF
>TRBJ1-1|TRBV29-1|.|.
TGCAGCGTTGAGAGTGGTCAGGGCCTACCCGAAGCTTTCTTT
CSVESGQGLPEAFF
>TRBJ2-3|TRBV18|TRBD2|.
TGTGCCAGCTCACCACAGGCTAGCGGGAGTACAGATACGCAGTATTTT
CASSPQASGSTDTQYF
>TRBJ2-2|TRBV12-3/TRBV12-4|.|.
TGTGCCAGCAGACTTTCCCACACCGGGGAGCTGTTTTTT
CASRLSHTGELFF
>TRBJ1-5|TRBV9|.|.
TGTGCCAGTAGCAGAGAATATAGCAATCAGCCCCAGCATTTT
CASSREYSNQPQHF
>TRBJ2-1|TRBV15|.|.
TGTGCCACCAGCAGACCAACAGGGCTCGACTACAATGAGCAGTTCTTC
CATSRPTGLDYNEQFF
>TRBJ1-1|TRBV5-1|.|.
TGCGCCAGCTCCGGGGGGGGTGACGGGAACACTGAAGCTTTCTTT
CASSGGGDGNTEAFF
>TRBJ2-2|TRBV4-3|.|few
TGCGCCAGCAGCCCGTACGGGACTGCGAACACCGGGGAGCTGTTTTTT
CASSPYGTANTGELFF
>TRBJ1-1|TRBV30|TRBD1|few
TGTGCCTTAACAGGGGCGGTGGGCGAAGCTTTCTTT
CALTGAVGEAFF
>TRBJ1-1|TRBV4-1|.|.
TGCGCCAGCAGCCAAGATCGAGGAGGGAGGAACACTGAAGCTTTCTTT
CASSQDRGGRNTEAFF
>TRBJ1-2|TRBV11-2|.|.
TGTGCCAGCAGCTTAGAAGTGCAGGGAAGCTATGGCTACACCTTC
CASSLEVQGSYGYTF
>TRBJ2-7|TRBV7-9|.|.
TGTGCCAGCAGCTTAGGGGTTCCGGGGGCCTACGAGCAGTACTTC
CASSLGVPGAYEQYF
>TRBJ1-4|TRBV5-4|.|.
TGTGCCAGCAGCCTGACAGGTTCAAATGAAAAACTGTTTTTT
CASSLTGSNEKLFF
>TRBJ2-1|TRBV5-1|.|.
TGCGCCAGCAGCTTGGGGGACACGACCTACAATGAGCAGTTCTTC
CASSLGDTTYNEQFF
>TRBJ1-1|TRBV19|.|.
TGTGCCAGTAGTATCACAGCAGGTAACACTGAAGCTTTCTTT
CASSITAGNTEAFF
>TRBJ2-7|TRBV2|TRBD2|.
TGTGCCAGCAGTGAAGCCCTGACTAGCGGGAGGGCCTGGGGCTACGAGCAGTACTTC
CASSEALTSGRAWGYEQYF